This T cell receptor beta chain is from a study of a mutant IDH1 vaccine in newly diagnosed glioma. At the level of the study: The therapy given earlier, which was standard therapy, consisted of radiotherapy, temozolomide, or both, and most of the patients received both.

This clone was detected only once. Its antigen is currently unknown. Time point described: week 47, end of study. The vaccine gave 300 ug of a 20-mer mutant IDH1 peptide subcutaneously per dose. Eight vaccine injections were given to patients in weeks 1, 3, 5, 7, 11, 15, 19 and 23. Clones were sequenced by immunoSEQ multiplex PCR, and TCRdb holds only the in-frame ones, with some missing. The sample has about 90,000 clones, roughly nine tenths seen once; the top ten hold over 0.6%. This TCR derives from a woman aged 50 to 60 with glioma. The sample was PBMCs, taken from a glioma patient whose treatment included an IDH1 peptide vaccine.

The CDR3: CASSIGLVGEQYF. The CDR3 DNA reads TGTGCCAGTAGTATTGGGCTAGTGGGCGAGCAGTACTTC. The chain couples TRBV19 to TRBJ2-7, with D unresolved. The V end lost 3 bases, the J end lost 6 bases, and 12 bases lay between the germline ends. The CDR3 runs 13 residues. Germline V lookup: CDR1 LNHDA, CDR2 SQIVND (reference sequence).